What follows are 26 T cell receptor beta chains derived from one specimen sequenced in a study of cytomegalovirus exposure and HLA in healthy donors. Data came from immunoSEQ multiplex PCR; TCRdb stores just in-frame clones and leaves some out. The sample contains 60,000 to 90,000 clones, around four fifths of which appear only once. The material sequenced was PBMCs. All receptors come from a man aged 30-40 years in good health and CMV-seronegative.

The rearrangement uses TRBV5-1 and TRBJ2-5; TRBD2 matches 10 bases. Germline lookup yields CDR1 SGHRS and CDR2 YFSETQ. The V gene end was trimmed by 3 bases and the J gene end by 4 bases; junction bases not matched to a gene: 3. CDR3 length: 14 amino acids. Here the CDR3 reads CASSYSGGGETQYF. The DNA of the CDR3 is TGCGCCAGCAGCTACAGCGGGGGGGGAGAGACCCAGTACTTC.

About this clone: Other DNA sequences from this sample encode an identical CDR3 as well. The gene calls are TRBV4-3 and TRBJ2-6, with D possibly being TRBD1 (6 bases). CDR1 is LGHNA and CDR2 is YSLEER in the germline V gene. The CDR3 is made up of 16 amino acids. V was shortened by 2 bases and J by 4 bases, with 12 bases between the two germline ends. CDR3 protein: CASSQSTGSGANVLTF. As DNA, the CDR3 is TGCGCCAGCAGCCAAAGTACAGGGTCCGGGGCCAACGTCCTGACTTTC.

This rearrangement joins TRBV29-1 to TRBJ2-5, with D possibly matching TRBD1 (5 bases). V was clipped by 1 base and J by 1 base, with 22 bases between them. The CDR3 has 18 amino acids. In germline, CDR1 is SQVTM, CDR2 ANQGSEA. The CDR3 here is CSVEGGAPGQGPQETQYF. CDR3 sequence (DNA): TGCAGCGTTGAAGGGGGCGCACCGGGTCAGGGCCCCCAAGAGACCCAGTACTTC.

V usage is TRBV30 and J usage is TRBJ1-5; D is unresolved. V was shortened by 0 bases and J by 3 bases, with 12 bases between the two germline ends. The CDR3 loop spans 15 amino acids. Per germline, CDR1 GTSNPN and CDR2 SVGIG (reference sequence). The CDR3 spells CAWSVGDKVNQPQHF. The CDR3 DNA is TGTGCCTGGAGTGTGGGAGACAAGGTCAATCAGCCCCAGCATTTT. The entire variable domain, with the rest obtained from reference TRBV30 and TRBJ1-5, is as follows: SQTIHQWPATLVQPVGSPLSLECTVEGTSNPNLYWYRQAAGRGLQLLFYSVGIGQISSEVPQNLSASRPQDRQFILSSKKLLLSDSGFYLCAWSVGDKVNQPQHFGDGTRLSIL.

This sequence joins TRBV4-2 and TRBJ2-2; 9 positions match TRBD1. Germline trimming cut 6 bases from V and 3 bases from J; bases unmatched to any gene: 14. CDR1 is LGHNA and CDR2 is YNFKEQ in the germline V gene. The CDR3 extends over 18 amino acids. The CDR3, as DNA: TGTGCCAGCAGATCCCCCCGCGGGACAGGGTCGGACACCGGGGAGCTGTTTTTT. It encodes CASRSPRGTGSDTGELFF.

The genes are TRBV4-3 and TRBJ2-1; 12 bases align to TRBD2. This CDR3 is built from 17 residues. The ends lost 1 base at V and 2 bases at J; junction bases unmatched: 3. Germline values: CDR1 LGHNA, CDR2 YSLEER. The CDR3 nucleotides read TGCGCCAGCAGCCAAGTTGCTAGCGGGAGGGCCTACAATGAGCAGTTCTTC. Translating gives CASSQVASGRAYNEQFF.

The chain recombines TRBV5-4 with TRBJ1-2, with TRBD1 matching over 7 bases. CDR3 length: 14 amino acids. CDR1 is SGHNT and CDR2 is YYREEE in the germline V gene (reference sequence). After removal of 4 bases from V and 2 bases from J, the junction contained 5 bases not matched to a gene. CDR3 loop: CASSQSQGNYGYTF. The CDR3 coding sequence is TGTGCCAGCAGCCAATCACAGGGGAACTATGGCTACACCTTC.

V and J are TRBV7-3 and TRBJ2-3; tentative D call: TRBD2 (6 bases). Trimming cost V 1 base and J 0 bases, with 8 bases left between them. The CDR3 spans 15 residues. CDR1 SGHTA and CDR2 FQGTGA come from the germline V gene. The CDR3 sequence: CASSLKGTSTDTQYF. The DNA of the CDR3 is TGTGCCAGCAGCTTAAAAGGGACTAGCACAGATACGCAGTATTTT. The complete variable domain, with remaining parts taken from reference TRBV7-3 and TRBJ2-3, reads GAGVSQTPSNKVTEKGKYVELRCDPISGHTALYWYRQSLGQGPEFLIYFQGTGAADDSGLPNDRFFAVRPEGSVSTLKIQRTERGDSAVYLCASSLKGTSTDTQYFGPGTRLTVL.

This clone showed up just a few times. The V gene is TRBV2, the J gene TRBJ2-7, with D perhaps matching TRBD2 (6 bases). Germline V gives CDR1 SNHLY, CDR2 FYNNEI. Trimming left V 3 bases short and J 1 base short, with 10 bases between. The CDR3 extends over 14 amino acids. The CDR3: CASSDASVSYEQYV. Written as DNA, the CDR3 is TGTGCCAGCAGTGATGCTAGCGTTTCCTACGAGCAGTACGTC.

The chain combines TRBV27 with TRBJ1-1; 9 bases are shared with TRBD1. The V and J ends lost 4 bases and 4 bases, in that order; junction bases with no gene match: 4. The CDR3 is 14 residues long. Germline V gene lookup returns CDR1 MNHEY and CDR2 SMNVEV (reference sequence). The CDR3 loop reads CASSYTTGGTEAFF. The DNA of the CDR3 is TGTGCCAGCAGTTACACGACAGGGGGCACTGAAGCTTTCTTT.

The CDR3 region has the DNA TGTGCCAGCTCACCACCTATGGGCGCTAGCACAGATACGCAGTATTTT. This codes for CASSPPMGASTDTQYF. The rearrangement links TRBV18 to TRBJ2-3, with D unclear. The germline CDR1 and CDR2 sequences are KGHSH and LQKENI. This CDR3 region has 16 residues. The ends were cut back, 0 bases at V and 0 bases at J, with 10 bases in the middle.

The genes are TRBV5-4 and TRBJ1-4; perhaps TRBD1 as D (5 bases). There are 13 residues in the CDR3. In germline, CDR1 is SGHNT, CDR2 YYREEE (reference sequence). The V gene lost 4 bases and the J gene lost 7 bases, with 11 bases spanning the gap. CDR3 DNA: TGTGCCAGCAGCAGGGGACTCGGTGAAAAACTGTTTTTT. Translated: CASSRGLGEKLFF.

The rearrangement links TRBV6-1 to TRBJ2-3, with D possibly being TRBD1 (5 bases). This CDR3 is 13 amino acids long. The V gene's germline CDR1 is MNHNS and CDR2 SASEGT. Trimming took off 10 bases at V and 0 bases at J, with 11 bases between the two ends. CDR3 sequence (DNA): TGTGCCATCATCAGGGTCAGCACAGATACGCAGTATTTT. Translated, it gives CAIIRVSTDTQYF.

The chain joins TRBV18 to TRBJ1-1, with 8 bases that match TRBD1. The CDR3 runs to 16 residues. Germline loops: CDR1 KGHSH, CDR2 LQKENI. V was pared by 4 bases and J by 5 bases, with 12 bases of the junction left unmatched. CDR3 sequence: CASSRKTGTGGTEAFF. Written as DNA, the CDR3 is TGTGCCAGCTCACGAAAGACCGGGACAGGAGGGACTGAAGCTTTCTTT.

This clone has a handful of counts. The J gene is TRBJ1-1, the V gene TRBV2; D is unresolved. Germline CDR1 and CDR2: SNHLY and FYNNEI. Trimming cost V 3 bases and J 6 bases, with 11 bases left between them. The CDR3 loop spans 13 amino acids. The CDR3 DNA sequence: TGTGCCAGCAGTGAGAGAGAAATTCCTGAAGCTTTCTTT. Its protein product is CASSEREIPEAFF.

The CDR3 sequence: CASSQNPTVVGAEAFF. The CDR3 bases are TGTGCCAGCAGCCAAAACCCGACTGTGGTGGGAGCTGAAGCTTTCTTT. This chain uses TRBV4-2 with TRBJ1-1; D is undetermined. Trimming left V 2 bases short and J 6 bases short, with 19 bases between. This CDR3 is 16 amino acids long. CDR1 is LGHNA, CDR2 YNFKEQ, per germline.

The CDR3 spells CASNLQTGVKRSPLHF. The CDR3 coding sequence is TGTGCCAGCAACCTACAGACAGGGGTAAAGAGGTCACCCCTCCACTTT. The chain couples TRBV7-9 to TRBJ1-6; 8 bases are a match to TRBD1. The CDR3 loop spans 16 amino acids. Germline trimming cut 7 bases from V and 10 bases from J; bases unmatched to any gene: 15. The germline V gene encodes CDR1 SEHNR and CDR2 FQNEAQ (reference sequence).

This chain uses TRBV25-1 with TRBJ1-6; D is undetermined. This CDR3 has 13 residues. CDR1 is MGHDK, CDR2 SYGVNS, per germline. The V gene lost 4 bases and the J gene lost 7 bases, with 8 bases spanning the gap. The chain's CDR3 is CASSGPTNSPLHF. In DNA form, the CDR3 reads TGTGCCAGCAGTGGCCCGACAAATTCACCCCTCCACTTT.

The chain is built from TRBV4-1 and TRBJ1-1, with a weak D call TRBD1 (6 bases). Per the germline V gene, CDR1 is MGHRA and CDR2 is YSYEKL. This CDR3 has 14 residues. V shed 6 bases and J shed 0 bases, with 11 bases lying between them. CDR3 region: CASRGTLLNTEAFF. The DNA for the CDR3 is TGCGCCAGCAGAGGGACACTTTTGAACACTGAAGCTTTCTTT.

CDR3 DNA sequence: TGTGCCAGCAGTGAACAGTTGGCCCCCGCGGGGGCTTTCTTT. This sequence encodes CASSEQLAPAGAFF. V is TRBV2 and J is TRBJ1-1; D gene ambiguous. Trimming took off 2 bases at V and 11 bases at J, with 18 bases between the two ends. Germline V lookup: CDR1 SNHLY, CDR2 FYNNEI. The CDR3 is made up of 14 amino acids.

Only one count was recorded for this clone. The CDR3 region is CASSLFRGSEKLFF. For the CDR3, the DNA is TGTGCCAGCAGCTTGTTTCGGGGGTCTGAAAAACTGTTTTTT. V and J are TRBV28 and TRBJ1-4; perhaps TRBD1 as D (5 bases). Germline V lookup: CDR1 MDHEN, CDR2 SYDVKM. Trimming removed 6 bases from V and 7 bases from J, with 15 bases in between. The CDR3 totals 14 residues.

In its sample, this clone was seen once. The gene calls are TRBV6-6 and TRBJ1-4, with TRBD1 matching over 9 bases. V shed 5 bases and J 6 bases; nucleotides not matched to a gene: 4. Germline CDR1 is MNHNY and CDR2 is SVGAGI (reference sequence). This CDR3 contains 14 residues. The CDR3: CASSGTGGYEKLFF. The CDR3 DNA is TGTGCCAGCAGTGGAACAGGGGGCTATGAAAAACTGTTTTTT.

The DNA of the CDR3 is TGTGCCAGCAGCACAGGGACAGGGGGCTCCCATGGCTACACCTTC. It specifies CASSTGTGGSHGYTF. This sequence joins TRBV28 and TRBJ1-2; TRBD1 agrees at 12 bases. The germline gives CDR1 MDHEN, CDR2 SYDVKM. The CDR3 is made up of 15 amino acids. With V trimmed by 6 bases and J by 6 bases, 8 bases remained unmatched.

This clone has only one observation. V is TRBV18 and J is TRBJ2-1; the D gene is possibly TRBD1 (5 bases). Trimming shortened V by 2 bases and J by 7 bases, and 15 bases separated the two germline ends. CDR3 length equals 15 residues. In germline, CDR1 is KGHSH, CDR2 LQKENI. This CDR3 is CASSPRTGRANEQFF. The CDR3 DNA is TGTGCCAGCTCACCAAGGACGGGCAGGGCGAATGAGCAGTTCTTC. The whole variable domain, filled in from reference TRBV18 and TRBJ2-1, reads NAGVMQNPRHLVRRRGQEARLRCSPMKGHSHVYWYRQLPEEGLKFMVYLQKENIIDESGMPKERFSAEFPKEGPSILRIQQVVRGDSAAYFCASSPRTGRANEQFFGPGTRLTVL.

This chain links TRBV28 with TRBJ2-1; D may be TRBD2 (6 bases). V lost 5 bases to trimming and J lost 7 bases, with 21 bases between them. Germline CDR1 reads MDHEN; CDR2 reads SYDVKM. This CDR3 is 16 amino acids long. DNA of the CDR3: TGTGCCAGCAGTCCCGGGACTGGTGCTTCGTTAAATGAGCAGTTCTTC. This codes for CASSPGTGASLNEQFF.

This clone has just a few counts. The rearrangement links TRBV6-1 to TRBJ1-5; no definite D call. This CDR3 has 15 residues. Trimming removed 2 bases from V and 4 bases from J, with 12 bases in between. Germline CDR1 is MNHNS and CDR2 is SASEGT. CDR3 nucleotide sequence: TGTGCCAGCAGTGAAAGCGTTGGGTCGAATCAGCCCCAGCATTTT. Amino acid sequence: CASSESVGSNQPQHF.